This is a list of T cell receptor beta chains from one sample in a study of blood T cell repertoires in COVID-19. Repertoires were generated with immunoSEQ multiplex PCR, while TCRdb's copy carries only in-frame clones and drops some. The sample lists 250,000 or so clones, approximately 83% seen once, with 7.5% to 10% in the top ten. Sequencing was carried out using peripheral blood. These receptors were obtained from an elderly man with acute or convalescent COVID-19. Each CDR3 is given with its conserved first and last residue. Each record gives: V gene, CDR3 protein.

V gene: TRBV2; CDR3 protein: CASRLYPGRYGYTF
V gene: TRBV28; CDR3 protein: CASTVSGTATNEKLFF
V gene: TRBV7-9; CDR3 protein: CASSSEGLNEKLFF
V gene: TRBV2; CDR3 protein: CASSDMRGVTEAFF
V gene: TRBV14; CDR3 protein: CASRTYLGLRFFF
V gene: TRBV4-1; CDR3 protein: CASSQEGGGGDGYTF
V gene: TRBV6-5; CDR3 protein: CASRTGTGWETQYF
V gene: TRBV24-1; CDR3 protein: CATSDPGTGKGEAFF
V gene: TRBV18; CDR3 protein: CASSPPLGLSQETQYF
V gene: TRBV27; CDR3 protein: CASSFRRLTEAFF
V gene: TRBV6-5; CDR3 protein: CASSYTRTADTQYF
V gene: TRBV6-6; CDR3 protein: CASSPGTGELREQYF
V gene: TRBV7-9; CDR3 protein: CASSLAPADTEAFF
V gene: TRBV2; CDR3 protein: CASKDYSYEQYF
V gene: TRBV29-1; CDR3 protein: CSVLEGNQPQHF
V gene: TRBV6-5; CDR3 protein: CASIGANTDTQYF
V gene: TRBV12-5; CDR3 protein: CASGLWLAIQETQYF
V gene: TRBV5-5; CDR3 protein: CASSPRDTPYGYTF
V gene: TRBV24-1; CDR3 protein: CATSPISGAGANVLTF
V gene: TRBV4-1; CDR3 protein: CASSQDRASGAPPDTQYF
V gene: TRBV19; CDR3 protein: CASQQGSSYNSPLHF
V gene: TRBV2; CDR3 protein: CASSPLQGAGANVLTF
V gene: TRBV6-2/TRBV6-3; CDR3 protein: CASSTGLYEQYF
V gene: TRBV9; CDR3 protein: CASSSGFYNEQFF
V gene: TRBV6-2/TRBV6-3; CDR3 protein: CASSYGASAQGAEAFF
V gene: TRBV27; CDR3 protein: CASSFTLAGGYTF
V gene: TRBV27; CDR3 protein: CASGDRGHDTEAFF
V gene: TRBV28; CDR3 protein: CASSFPTGTGVIQYF